The 4 T cell receptor beta chains in this list originate from one sample, sequenced in a study of molecular identifiers for immune sequencing clone quantification. TCRdb itself ran the PCR reads through MiXCR, one entry per CDR3 protein. The repertoire holds some 96,000 distinct CDR3 sequences, 20% to 30% seen once, with 0.94% in the top ten. The specimen sequenced was naive CD8+ T cells from blood, with Jurkat cell RNA spiked in. Documented subset: FACS-sorted CD8+CD4-CCR7+CD45RA+ naive T cells. These receptors were collected from a human donor in good health. Some libraries in this study had Jurkat cell RNA spiked in.

This chain joins TRBV7-9 and TRBJ2-7; 8 bases agree with TRBD2. V lost 3 bases to trimming and J lost 6 bases; unmatched junction nucleotides: 10. CDR1 is SEHNR, CDR2 FQNEAQ, per germline (reference sequence). The length of the CDR3 is 15 residues. DNA of the CDR3: TGTGCCAGCAGCTTCATAGGGGGACTAGTTGGCGAGCAGTACTTC. This gives the protein CASSFIGGLVGEQYF.

The J gene is TRBJ2-5, the V gene TRBV7-2; 7 bases are a match to TRBD2. Losses at the gene ends were 1 base for V and 5 bases for J; bases not matched to a gene: 10. CDR1 SGHTA and CDR2 FQGNSA come from the germline V gene. This CDR3 has 16 residues. The CDR3 spells CASSLGPELAVETQYF. The CDR3 DNA reads TGTGCCAGCAGCTTAGGGCCTGAGCTAGCGGTGGAGACCCAGTACTTC.

Worth noting for this clonotype: Relative to the germline gene, one junction end is altered; a read error may explain this. The chain combines TRBV7-2 with TRBJ2-7; 7 positions match TRBD1. Germline values: CDR1 SGHTA, CDR2 FQGNSA. The CDR3 runs to 13 residues. The DNA for the CDR3 is TGTGCCGGCAGCTTAGCGCAGGGGGACGGGCAGTACTTC. This gives the protein CAGSLAQGDGQYF.

The chain links TRBV12-3 or TRBV12-4 to TRBJ1-1, with unresolved D. The CDR3 contains 13 residues. V was cut by 4 bases and J by 0 bases, with 6 bases left in between. The CDR3 DNA reads TGTGCCAGCAGTTCCCTACTGAACACTGAAGCTTTCTTT. Translation: CASSSLLNTEAFF.